The 25 T cell receptor beta chains in this list originate from one sample, sequenced in a study of CD8 T cells in Susac syndrome. RNA, at about 0.45 to 1 ug, was reverse transcribed with random hexamers. TCRdb called the immunoSEQ multiplex PCR reads again in MiXCR, with one record for every CDR3 protein. The table shows about 100,000 distinct CDR3 sequences, with roughly 96% occurring only once. Sequenced: CD8+ T cells from PBMCs. The receptors shown here come from a human donor with Susac syndrome.

This chain connects TRBV5-6 to TRBJ2-1; TRBD2 aligns across 9 bases. V was pared by 0 bases and J by 7 bases, with 5 bases of the junction left unmatched. Germline CDR1 and CDR2: SGHDT and YYEEEE. The length of the CDR3 is 15 residues. CDR3 nucleotides: TGTGCCAGCAGCTTGGCGACTAGCGGAGTAAATGAGCAGTTCTTC. Protein product: CASSLATSGVNEQFF.

The rearrangement joins TRBV6-4 to TRBJ2-2, with D unresolved. Germline loops: CDR1 MRHNA, CDR2 SNTAGT. There are 13 residues in the CDR3. The ends were cut back, 7 bases at V and 4 bases at J, with 10 bases in the middle. This CDR3 is CASMAEFTGELFF. CDR3 nucleotides: TGTGCCAGCATGGCGGAGTTCACCGGGGAGCTGTTTTTT.

The chain joins TRBV19 to TRBJ1-6; the match to TRBD1 covers 9 bases. Trimming cost V 9 bases and J 8 bases; bases outside gene matches: 5. The CDR3 is 13 amino acids. Germline CDR1 reads LNHDA; CDR2 reads SQIVND (reference sequence). In DNA form, the CDR3 reads TGTGCCAGCAAGGACAGGGGACATTCACCCCTCCACTTT. It translates to CASKDRGHSPLHF.

CDR3 sequence reads: CASSSRVQETQYF. The CDR3 bases are TGTGCCAGCAGTAGCAGAGTCCAAGAGACCCAGTACTTC. The V gene is TRBV12-3 or TRBV12-4, the J gene TRBJ2-5; unclear D gene. The V and J ends lost 5 bases and 1 base respectively, with 8 bases between them. This CDR3 contains 13 residues.

CDR3 residues: CASSPGTSAEETQYF. CDR3 sequence (DNA): TGTGCCAGCAGTCCGGGGACTAGCGCCGAAGAGACCCAGTACTTC. This chain links TRBV6-5 with TRBJ2-5, with 10 positions matching TRBD2. The V gene's germline CDR1 is MNHEY and CDR2 SVGAGI. The trim removed 5 bases at V and 3 bases at J, leaving 6 bases unmatched. There are 15 residues in the CDR3.

This chain uses TRBV3-1 with TRBJ1-5; 9 bases are a match to TRBD1. CDR3 length equals 16 residues. With V trimmed by 3 bases and J by 4 bases, 7 bases remained unmatched. Looked up from germline, CDR1 is LGHDT and CDR2 is YNNKEL (reference sequence). The CDR3 protein is CASSQGQGRSNQPQHF. Written as DNA, the CDR3 is TGTGCCAGCAGCCAGGGACAGGGACGGTCAAATCAGCCCCAGCATTTT.

The rearrangement joins TRBV4-2 to TRBJ1-5; D ambiguous. The ends were cut back, 4 bases at V and 4 bases at J, with 14 bases in the middle. The CDR3 loop spans 15 amino acids. CDR1 and CDR2 (germline): LGHNA, YNFKEQ. The CDR3 DNA is TGTGCCAGCAGCCGCGGAGCCGCGGAAAATCAGCCCCAGCATTTT. Translating it yields CASSRGAAENQPQHF.

The rearrangement links TRBV9 to TRBJ1-1; D not certain. CDR1 SGDLS and CDR2 YYNGEE come from the germline V gene. Trimming removed 3 bases from V and 4 bases from J, with 13 bases in between. The CDR3 extends over 14 amino acids. The CDR3 loop is CASSASLGGTEAFF. CDR3 nucleotides: TGTGCCAGCAGCGCTAGTCTAGGAGGCACTGAAGCTTTCTTT.

The genes are TRBV29-1 and TRBJ2-1; possible D gene TRBD2, 5 bases. The V end was cut by 5 bases, the J end by 5 bases, with 13 bases between. CDR1 SQVTM and CDR2 ANQGSEA come from the germline V gene. The CDR3 length is 13 residues. The CDR3 here is CSVSPAVHNEQFF. CDR3 nucleotide sequence: TGCAGCGTTTCGCCAGCGGTACACAATGAGCAGTTCTTC.

This chain links TRBV27 with TRBJ2-7, with 13 nucleotides matching TRBD2. CDR1 is MNHEY, CDR2 SMNVEV, per germline (reference sequence). The V and J ends lost 4 bases and 4 bases, in that order; junction bases with no gene match: 10. CDR3 length: 17 amino acids. CDR3 loop: CASSSGLAGVGAYEQYF. CDR3 coding DNA: TGTGCCAGCAGTTCTGGACTAGCGGGAGTAGGAGCTTACGAGCAGTACTTC.

V usage is TRBV5-1 and J usage is TRBJ2-1; weak D call: TRBD1 (6 bases). Germline V gene sequence: CDR1 SGHRS, CDR2 YFSETQ. This CDR3 has 14 amino acids. V dropped 5 bases and J dropped 4 bases, with 13 bases sitting between them. Written as DNA, the CDR3 is TGCGCCAGCAGTTTAGGACAGCAGTACAATGAGCAGTTCTTC. Its protein product is CASSLGQQYNEQFF.

The rearrangement joins TRBV12-5 to TRBJ1-1; no reliable D call. Trimming removed 1 base at V and 12 bases at J, with 12 bases between. The V gene's germline CDR1 is LGHNT and CDR2 FRNRAP. The CDR3 sequence is 12 residues long. The chain's CDR3 is CASGLAGPSTFF. CDR3 nucleotides: TGTGCTAGTGGTTTGGCTGGACCCTCAACTTTCTTT.

The gene calls are TRBV7-9 and TRBJ2-5; D possibly matches TRBD1 or TRBD2 (5 bases each). V was shortened by 3 bases and J by 0 bases, with 11 bases between the two germline ends. The CDR3 totals 15 residues. Looked up from germline, CDR1 is SEHNR and CDR2 is FQNEAQ (reference sequence). The CDR3 sequence is CASSFGDVHQETQYF. For the CDR3, the DNA is TGTGCCAGCAGCTTTGGGGACGTCCACCAAGAGACCCAGTACTTC.

V is TRBV18 and J is TRBJ2-3, with unresolved D. Germline V gene lookup returns CDR1 KGHSH and CDR2 LQKENI. The CDR3 spans 13 residues. Trimming stripped 3 bases from V and 2 bases from J, with 6 bases between. The CDR3 here is CASSPPYTDTQYF. The CDR3 nucleotides read TGTGCCAGCTCACCGCCATACACAGATACGCAGTATTTT.

This rearrangement joins TRBV19 to TRBJ1-5; D is undetermined. Germline V CDR1 and CDR2: LNHDA, SQIVND (reference sequence). V was cut by 3 bases and J by 9 bases, with 12 bases left in between. The CDR3 spans 13 residues. CDR3 loop: CASSIIGVRPQHF. DNA for the CDR3: TGTGCCAGTAGTATCATTGGGGTTAGGCCCCAGCATTTT. Drawing the rest from reference TRBV19 and TRBJ1-5, the complete variable domain is DGGITQSPKYLFRKEGQNVTLSCEQNLNHDAMYWYRQDPGQGLRLIYYSQIVNDFQKGDIAEGYSVSREKKESFPLTVTSAQKNPTAFYLCASSIIGVRPQHFGDGTRLSIL.

The chain employs TRBV25-1 and TRBJ2-5, with D hard to call. Germline lookup yields CDR1 MGHDK and CDR2 SYGVNS. The CDR3 contains 15 residues. V was clipped by 2 bases and J by 1 base, with 11 bases between them. For the CDR3, the DNA is TGTGCCAGCAGTGAAGGTGGGCACCGCCAAGAGACCCAGTACTTC. Encoded protein: CASSEGGHRQETQYF.

The V call is TRBV9, the J call TRBJ2-1, with 12 nucleotides matching TRBD2. CDR3 size: 14 residues. Germline V gene data show CDR1 as SGDLS and CDR2 as YYNGEE. Unmatched junction bases numbered 5, after V lost 0 bases and J lost 13 bases. The CDR3 region is CASSVVRTSGVQFF. CDR3 nucleotide sequence: TGTGCCAGCAGCGTAGTTCGGACTAGCGGGGTCCAGTTCTTC.

The rearrangement links TRBV29-1 to TRBJ2-4; maybe TRBD2 (6 bases). The length of the CDR3 is 16 residues. Trimming removed 6 bases at V and 0 bases at J, with 18 bases between. CDR1 is SQVTM, CDR2 ANQGSEA, per germline. The CDR3 region is CSVSGPGWIAKNIQYF. CDR3 bases: TGCAGCGTGAGCGGGCCGGGGTGGATAGCCAAAAACATTCAGTACTTC.

The CDR3, as DNA: TGTGCCAGCAGGTGGGAGTCCGGGGAGCTGTTTTTT. It specifies CASRWESGELFF. The chain employs TRBV9 and TRBJ2-2; D may be TRBD2 (5 bases). V shed 5 bases and J shed 6 bases, with 8 bases lying between them. Germline assignment: CDR1 SGDLS and CDR2 YYNGEE. The CDR3 totals 12 residues.

This clonotype was recorded a few times. The V and J genes are TRBV4-1 and TRBJ2-5; no clear D gene. The CDR3 has 12 amino acids. V lost 1 base and J lost 2, with 2 bases in between. Germline V lookup: CDR1 MGHRA, CDR2 YSYEKL. The CDR3 DNA is TGCGCCAGCAGCCAAGGTCAAGAGACCCAGTACTTC. As protein: CASSQGQETQYF.

The genes are TRBV29-1 and TRBJ2-3, with 7 bases lining up with TRBD1. The CDR3 runs 15 residues. With 1 base clipped from V and 3 bases from J, the junction kept 7 bases outside the gene matches. CDR1 is SQVTM, CDR2 ANQGSEA, per germline. The CDR3 region is CSVEGGGDRTDTQYF. The CDR3 nucleotides are TGCAGCGTTGAAGGAGGGGGCGACAGGACAGATACGCAGTATTTT.

The J gene is TRBJ2-5, the V gene TRBV28, with a tentative D call TRBD1 (6 bases). Per germline, CDR1 MDHEN and CDR2 SYDVKM. The CDR3 loop spans 13 amino acids. Deletions cut 6 bases from V and 3 bases from J, with 11 bases between. The CDR3 protein is CASRPGGKETQYF. As DNA, the CDR3 is TGTGCCAGCAGACCTGGGGGCAAAGAGACCCAGTACTTC. The full variable domain, in which reference TRBV28 and TRBJ2-5 provide the parts outside the CDR3, is DVKVTQSSRYLVKRTGEKVFLECVQDMDHENMFWYRQDPGLGLRLIYFSYDVKMKEKGDIPEGYSVSREKKERFSLILESASTNQTSMYLCASRPGGKETQYFGPGTRLLVL.

V and J are TRBV9 and TRBJ2-1; 8 bases line up with TRBD1. V dropped 5 bases and J dropped 0; count of bases not matched to a gene: 7. CDR1 and CDR2 (germline): SGDLS, YYNGEE. This CDR3 region has 16 residues. CDR3 sequence reads: CASSFTGTGSYNEQFF. The CDR3 DNA is TGTGCCAGCAGTTTCACCGGGACAGGCTCCTACAATGAGCAGTTCTTC. The whole variable domain, remainder taken from reference TRBV9 and TRBJ2-1, is DSGVTQTPKHLITATGQRVTLRCSPRSGDLSVYWYQQSLDQGLQFLIQYYNGEERAKGNILERFSAQQFPDLHSELNLSSLELGDSALYFCASSFTGTGSYNEQFFGPGTRLTVL.

The rearrangement links TRBV7-9 to TRBJ2-3; tentatively, D is TRBD2 (6 bases). Trimming left V 5 bases short and J 2 bases short, with 14 bases between. There are 15 residues in the CDR3. CDR1 and CDR2 (germline): SEHNR, FQNEAQ (reference sequence). The CDR3 sequence is CASSPNRDSTDTQYF. CDR3 DNA: TGTGCCAGCAGCCCTAACCGGGACTCCACAGATACGCAGTATTTT.

The J gene is TRBJ1-5, the V gene TRBV4-1; no definite D call. The CDR3 extends over 17 amino acids. The germline V gene has CDR1 MGHRA and CDR2 YSYEKL. Trimming shortened V by 3 bases and J by 1 base, and 16 bases separated the two germline ends. The CDR3 protein is CASSHGAPRGSNQPQHF. The CDR3 DNA reads as TGCGCCAGCAGCCATGGAGCCCCACGTGGAAGCAATCAGCCCCAGCATTTT.